The 5 T cell receptor beta chains reported below all come from one sample, sequenced in a study of regulatory T cells in long-lasting Graves disease. Time point meaning: newly diagnosed GD, antithyroid drugs for less than 3 months. PBMC-extracted RNA yielded the TCR library. With iRepertoire HTBI primers and Arm-PCR of CDR3 regions, TCR beta libraries were built. TCRdb redid the calling of the multiplex PCR reads with MiXCR, one entry per CDR3 protein. The sample consists of about 520,000 distinct CDR3 sequences, about 11% of them appearing once. These data are also associated with another study on T cells in Graves' hyperthyroidism and ophthalmopathy.

Here the sequenced sample was peripheral blood mononuclear cells (PBMCs), taken at new diagnosis, from a patient treated with antithyroid drugs. Receptors originate from a woman aged 25 to 39 with Graves disease.

The V and J genes are TRBV20-1 and TRBJ2-7; D is undetermined. The V gene's germline CDR1 is DFQATT and CDR2 SNEGSKA (reference sequence). The CDR3 length is 14 residues. V was pared by 6 bases and J by 4 bases, with 19 bases between. The CDR3 region has the DNA TGCAGTGCCGCCCACCTCTATGAAAAGTACGAGCAGTACTTC. This translates into CSAAHLYEKYEQYF.

This clonotype appeared many times. CDR3 in DNA: TGCAGCGCAGACAGTTACAATGAGCAGTTCTTC. Encoded protein: CSADSYNEQFF. The chain combines TRBV20-1 with TRBJ2-1, with D perhaps TRBD1 (5 bases). The CDR3 length is 11 residues. Germline CDR1 and CDR2: DFQATT and SNEGSKA (reference sequence).

This clonotype showed up many times. The CDR3 DNA is TGTGCCAGCAGCTTATGGGGGAGCGGGAGGAGAAAATACGAGCAGTACTTC. As protein: CASSLWGSGRRKYEQYF. The chain couples TRBV7-2 to TRBJ2-7; 9 bases fit TRBD2. V lost 2 bases, J lost 4 bases, and 12 bases stayed unmatched. The CDR3 contains 17 residues. Germline lookup yields CDR1 SGHTA and CDR2 FQGNSA.

This clonotype was counted ten times or more. The chain uses TRBV15 and TRBJ1-3, with D possibly TRBD1 on 5 matching bases. Germline V gene sequence: CDR1 LNHNV, CDR2 YYDKDF (reference sequence). CDR3 length: 15 amino acids. V was trimmed by 8 bases and J by 6 bases, leaving 20 bases between them. Here the CDR3 reads CATETGTHLENTIYF. The CDR3 nucleotides are TGTGCCACCGAAACCGGGACGCATCTGGAAAACACCATATATTTT.

This clonotype appeared a few times. The gene calls are TRBV20-1 and TRBJ1-5; tentative D call: TRBD1 (5 bases). The CDR3 is 15 amino acids. Looked up from germline, CDR1 is DFQATT and CDR2 is SNEGSKA (reference sequence). Deletions cut 6 bases from V and 0 bases from J, with 15 bases between. The CDR3 DNA is TGCAGTGCCCCCAAACCCAGGGATAGCAATCAGCCCCAGCATTTT. Translated, it gives CSAPKPRDSNQPQHF.